A selection of T cell receptor beta chains follows, all from one sample in a study of CD8 T cells in ankylosing spondylitis. In TCRdb, the 5' RACE reads were re-called with MiXCR into one record per CDR3 protein. The sample lists 350,000 to 450,000 distinct CDR3 sequences; roughly 26% were seen once. The sample consisted of blood, either unsorted or a sorted T cell fraction (not recorded which). Every receptor here comes from a male donor with ankylosing spondylitis. Both conserved end residues are part of each CDR3. A D gene is named only where the DNA matches it firmly. A row's size may be missing; if present it is once, few, many or a size class.

J: TRBJ2-1; size: few; V: TRBV10-1; D: TRBD2; CDR3: CASNGGLAGENEQFF; DNA: TGCGCCAGCAATGGAGGCCTAGCGGGAGAGAATGAGCAGTTCTTC
J: TRBJ2-3; size: few; V: TRBV5-1; D: -; CDR3: CASSRGDSTDTQYF; DNA: TGCGCCAGCAGTCGGGGAGACTCCACAGATACGCAGTATTTT
J: TRBJ2-3; size: -; V: TRBV5-1; D: TRBD2; CDR3: CASSLTLAGIDTQYF; DNA: TGCGCCAGCAGCTTGACCCTAGCGGGAATAGATACGCAGTATTTT
J: TRBJ1-2; size: -; V: TRBV5-6; D: -; CDR3: CASSLEVAGYTF; DNA: TGTGCCAGCAGCTTGGAAGTGGCTGGCTACACCTTC
J: TRBJ1-2; size: -; V: TRBV5-6; D: -; CDR3: CASSRLGTILGYGYTF; DNA: TGTGCCAGCAGCCGCCTTGGGACCATCCTGGGCTATGGCTACACCTTC
J: TRBJ1-1; size: -; V: TRBV20-1; D: TRBD1; CDR3: CSARDSGTGGTEAFF; DNA: TGCAGTGCTAGAGATTCGGGGACAGGGGGAACTGAAGCTTTCTTT
J: TRBJ1-2; size: few; V: TRBV5-4; D: -; CDR3: CASSLGPPGGEDGYTF; DNA: TGTGCCAGCAGCTTGGGCCCCCCGGGGGGCGAAGATGGCTACACCTTC
J: TRBJ1-6; size: few; V: TRBV7-9; D: -; CDR3: CAIPGAPLHF; DNA: TGTGCCATCCCGGGCGCACCCCTCCACTTT
J: TRBJ2-5; size: few; V: TRBV10-3; D: -; CDR3: CAISESQGVETQYF; DNA: TGTGCCATCAGTGAGTCACAAGGCGTCGAGACCCAGTACTTC
J: TRBJ2-2; size: -; V: TRBV7-6; D: TRBD2; CDR3: CASRGLGGGELFF; DNA: TGTGCCAGCAGGGGACTAGGCGGCGGGGAGCTGTTTTTT
J: TRBJ2-3; size: few; V: TRBV5-1; D: -; CDR3: CASSVEVTDTQYF; DNA: TGCGCCAGCAGCGTAGAGGTTACAGATACGCAGTATTTT
J: TRBJ2-5; size: -; V: TRBV27; D: -; CDR3: CAAGIETQYF; DNA: TGTGCCGCCGGCATAGAGACCCAGTACTTC
J: TRBJ1-5; size: -; V: TRBV20-1; D: -; CDR3: CSARGAGLHQPQHF; DNA: TGCAGTGCTAGAGGGGCAGGGCTCCATCAGCCCCAGCATTTT
J: TRBJ2-3; size: -; V: TRBV6-5; D: -; CDR3: CASSYQSTDTQYF; DNA: TGTGCCAGCAGTTACCAGAGCACAGATACGCAGTATTTT
J: TRBJ2-4; size: -; V: TRBV20-1; D: TRBD2; CDR3: CSATRLAGRDIQYF; DNA: TGCAGTGCTACAAGACTAGCGGGAAGAGACATTCAGTACTTC
J: TRBJ2-1; size: few; V: TRBV11-3; D: -; CDR3: CASSPGRNNEQFF; DNA: TGTGCCAGCAGCCCTGGACGGAACAATGAGCAGTTCTTC
J: TRBJ2-4; size: few; V: TRBV27; D: TRBD1; CDR3: CASRGTGVDIQYF; DNA: TGTGCCAGCAGGGGTACAGGGGTGGACATTCAGTACTTC
J: TRBJ2-3; size: many; V: TRBV20-1; D: TRBD2; CDR3: CSARDPSGVTDTQYF; DNA: TGCAGTGCTAGAGACCCTAGCGGGGTCACAGATACGCAGTATTTT
J: TRBJ1-1; size: -; V: TRBV2; D: -; CDR3: CASRKVLEGAFF; DNA: TGTGCCAGCAGGAAAGTATTGGAAGGCGCTTTCTTT
J: TRBJ1-2; size: few; V: TRBV12-3/TRBV12-4; D: TRBD1; CDR3: CASTGVGQGDGYTF; DNA: TGTGCCAGCACCGGAGTGGGACAGGGGGACGGCTACACCTTC
J: TRBJ2-2; size: -; V: TRBV18; D: -; CDR3: CASSLNSGNTGELFF; DNA: TGTGCCAGCTCACTAAACAGTGGAAACACCGGGGAGCTGTTTTTT
J: TRBJ2-3; size: -; V: TRBV14; D: -; CDR3: CASSAGPTDTQYF; DNA: TGTGCCAGCAGCGCGGGCCCCACGGATACGCAGTATTTT
J: TRBJ1-2; size: few; V: TRBV3-1; D: -; CDR3: CASSQDGGGGYGYTF; DNA: TGTGCCAGCAGCCAAGATGGAGGAGGGGGCTATGGCTACACCTTC
J: TRBJ2-3; size: few; V: TRBV24-1; D: -; CDR3: CATSDFGSGSTDTQYF; DNA: TGTGCCACCAGTGATTTTGGTAGCGGATCCACAGATACGCAGTATTTT
J: TRBJ2-1; size: -; V: TRBV7-9; D: TRBD2; CDR3: CASSLRASTSGIIEQFF; DNA: TGTGCCAGCAGCTTAAGAGCTTCGACTAGCGGGATAATTGAGCAGTTCTTC
J: TRBJ2-3; size: few; V: TRBV11-2; D: TRBD2; CDR3: CASSPGLAGGAATQYF; DNA: TGTGCCAGCAGCCCGGGACTAGCGGGAGGGGCCGCAACGCAGTATTTT
J: TRBJ2-1; size: -; V: TRBV20-1; D: -; CDR3: CSARRDSRSEQFF; DNA: TGCAGTGCTCGGCGGGACTCCCGGAGTGAGCAGTTCTTC
J: TRBJ2-3; size: -; V: TRBV20-1; D: -; CDR3: CSARDPRYTDTQYF; DNA: TGCAGTGCTAGAGACCCGAGATACACAGATACGCAGTATTTT
J: TRBJ1-2; size: few; V: TRBV7-9; D: TRBD1; CDR3: CASSLIGTGGKDGYTF; DNA: TGTGCCAGCAGCTTAATAGGGACAGGGGGAAAAGATGGCTACACCTTC
J: TRBJ2-6; size: few; V: TRBV20-1; D: -; CDR3: CSASRGGGANVLTF; DNA: TGCAGTGCTAGTCGGGGTGGTGGGGCCAACGTCCTGACTTTC
J: TRBJ2-2; size: -; V: TRBV12-3/TRBV12-4; D: -; CDR3: CASSKTVSRTVELFF; DNA: TGTGCCAGCAGTAAGACAGTGTCCAGGACCGTAGAGCTGTTTTTT
J: TRBJ2-1; size: -; V: TRBV6-2/TRBV6-3; D: TRBD2; CDR3: CASSTPSGRYNEQFF; DNA: TGTGCCAGCAGTACCCCTAGCGGGAGATACAATGAGCAGTTCTTC
J: TRBJ2-1; size: few; V: TRBV12-3/TRBV12-4; D: TRBD1; CDR3: CASRATGGKRNEQFF; DNA: TGTGCCAGCAGGGCTACAGGGGGTAAGAGGAATGAGCAGTTCTTC
J: TRBJ2-6; size: few; V: TRBV29-1; D: -; CDR3: CSVGVGANVLTF; DNA: TGCAGCGTTGGGGTTGGGGCCAACGTCCTGACTTTC
J: TRBJ2-3; size: -; V: TRBV20-1; D: -; CDR3: CSAGLGADTQYF; DNA: TGCAGTGCTGGCCTAGGAGCAGATACGCAGTATTTT
J: TRBJ1-2; size: -; V: TRBV18; D: -; CDR3: CASSHQERTNYGYTF; DNA: TGTGCCAGCTCTCACCAGGAACGTACTAACTATGGCTACACCTTC
J: TRBJ2-1; size: few; V: TRBV5-1; D: -; CDR3: CASSLAQGLNEQFF; DNA: TGCGCCAGCAGCTTGGCCCAGGGGCTAAATGAGCAGTTCTTC
J: TRBJ1-2; size: few; V: TRBV7-2; D: -; CDR3: CASSSEQANYGYTF; DNA: TGTGCCAGCAGCTCAGAACAGGCTAACTATGGCTACACCTTC
J: TRBJ1-4; size: -; V: TRBV15; D: -; CDR3: CATSRVDGANEKLFF; DNA: TGTGCCACCAGCAGAGTTGACGGTGCTAATGAAAAACTGTTTTTT
J: TRBJ1-5; size: -; V: TRBV12-3/TRBV12-4; D: -; CDR3: CASSLGGVSYQPQHF; DNA: TGTGCCAGCAGTTTGGGGGGCGTATCCTATCAGCCCCAGCATTTT
J: TRBJ2-7; size: -; V: TRBV5-1; D: -; CDR3: CASRGAAGNSYEQYF; DNA: TGCGCCAGCAGGGGGGCAGCGGGTAACTCCTACGAGCAGTACTTC
J: TRBJ2-5; size: few; V: TRBV5-6; D: -; CDR3: CASSFPLGETQYF; DNA: TGTGCCAGCAGCTTTCCCTTGGGGGAGACCCAGTACTTC
J: TRBJ2-1; size: -; V: TRBV2; D: -; CDR3: CASSPYSFQGSQFF; DNA: TGTGCCAGCAGTCCTTATAGCTTCCAGGGTTCGCAGTTCTTC
J: TRBJ2-1; size: -; V: TRBV18; D: TRBD2; CDR3: CASSRSGSGRKGNEQFF; DNA: TGTGCCAGCTCACGGTCGGGTAGCGGGAGAAAAGGGAATGAGCAGTTCTTC
J: TRBJ2-3; size: many; V: TRBV12-3/TRBV12-4; D: TRBD2; CDR3: CASSPSGRVGTDTQYF; DNA: TGTGCCAGCAGTCCCAGCGGGAGGGTCGGCACAGATACGCAGTATTTT
J: TRBJ2-7; size: -; V: TRBV20-1; D: -; CDR3: CSARRTSYEQYF; DNA: TGCAGTGCTAGAAGGACAAGCTACGAGCAGTACTTC
J: TRBJ2-1; size: many; V: TRBV5-1; D: -; CDR3: CASSSDVSSYNEQFF; DNA: TGCGCCAGCAGCTCGGACGTCAGCTCCTACAATGAGCAGTTCTTC
J: TRBJ2-1; size: few; V: TRBV7-2; D: -; CDR3: CASSLVPGQNEQFF; DNA: TGTGCCAGCAGCTTAGTCCCCGGACAGAATGAGCAGTTCTTC
J: TRBJ1-1; size: few; V: TRBV20-1; D: -; CDR3: CSARSSGGTEAFF; DNA: TGCAGTGCTAGAAGCTCGGGGGGCACTGAAGCTTTCTTT